The rows below give T cell receptor beta chains drawn from one sample of a study of T-cell memory formation after mild COVID-19. TCRdb redid the calling of the 5' RACE reads with MiXCR, one entry per CDR3 protein. This table holds 140,000 or so distinct CDR3 sequences, roughly 19% found once. Sequenced sample: PBMCs or a T cell subset sorted from them (not recorded which). These receptors originate from an adult woman who had mild COVID-19 (a few samples of this study predate the infection). Cell type and time point are not known. Both conserved end residues are part of each CDR3. The order of the fields is J gene, V gene, clone size, D gene, CDR3 DNA, CDR3 protein. The D gene is left open where the match is weak. The size of a clone is reported for some rows only, either as once, few or many, or as a class for expanded clones.

>TRBJ1-4|TRBV5-1|.|TRBD1
TGCGCCAGCAGCCCGACAGGGCGGCTCAATGAAAAACTGTTTTTT
CASSPTGRLNEKLFF
>TRBJ2-7|TRBV4-3|many|.
TGCGCCAGCAGCCAAGCCAGGGTTTCCTCCTACGAGCAGTACTTC
CASSQARVSSYEQYF
>TRBJ1-1|TRBV5-1|few|TRBD1
TGCGCCAGCAGCAGGGGGACAGGGGTATGGACTGAAGCTTTCTTT
CASSRGTGVWTEAFF
>TRBJ1-5|TRBV6-2/TRBV6-3|few|.
TGTGCCAGCAGTTATGGCCGGAGCAATCAGCCCCAGCATTTT
CASSYGRSNQPQHF
>TRBJ2-1|TRBV27|.|TRBD2
TGTGCCAGCAGTTTATTATCCCTACTAGCGGGGGGACGCTACAATGAGCAGTTCTTC
CASSLLSLLAGGRYNEQFF
>TRBJ2-1|TRBV5-1|.|.
TGCGCCAGCAGCTTCACCGGGACTCCTGGATATGAGCAGTTCTTC
CASSFTGTPGYEQFF
>TRBJ1-5|TRBV30|.|.
TGTGCCTGGAGCCCCCGGGGAGGGGCCGGGCAGCCCCAGCATTTT
CAWSPRGGAGQPQHF
>TRBJ2-3|TRBV5-1|.|.
TGCGCCAGCAGCTTCGACAGCAGCACAGATACGCAGTATTTT
CASSFDSSTDTQYF
>TRBJ1-5|TRBV28|once|.
TGTGCCAGCAGTTCGGCCTTTCGCGGATTAAATCAGCCCCAGCATTTT
CASSSAFRGLNQPQHF
>TRBJ2-3|TRBV4-1|.|.
TGCGCCAGCAGCCAAGATCAGGGCGGTAGCACAGATACGCAGTATTTT
CASSQDQGGSTDTQYF
>TRBJ2-3|TRBV6-5|.|.
TGTGCCAGCAGCCCGAGGGAGGTTCGCACAGATACGCAGTATTTT
CASSPREVRTDTQYF
>TRBJ2-3|TRBV5-1|few|.
TGCGCCAGCAGCTTTGAGGGAAGCACAGATACGCAGTATTTT
CASSFEGSTDTQYF
>TRBJ2-1|TRBV24-1|few|.
TGTGCCACCAGTGACCTGCACGGGTACAATGAGCAGTTCTTC
CATSDLHGYNEQFF
>TRBJ2-3|TRBV7-3|few|.
TGTGCCAGCAGCTTAATGGGTAAATCCCCTTCAGATACGCAGTATTTT
CASSLMGKSPSDTQYF